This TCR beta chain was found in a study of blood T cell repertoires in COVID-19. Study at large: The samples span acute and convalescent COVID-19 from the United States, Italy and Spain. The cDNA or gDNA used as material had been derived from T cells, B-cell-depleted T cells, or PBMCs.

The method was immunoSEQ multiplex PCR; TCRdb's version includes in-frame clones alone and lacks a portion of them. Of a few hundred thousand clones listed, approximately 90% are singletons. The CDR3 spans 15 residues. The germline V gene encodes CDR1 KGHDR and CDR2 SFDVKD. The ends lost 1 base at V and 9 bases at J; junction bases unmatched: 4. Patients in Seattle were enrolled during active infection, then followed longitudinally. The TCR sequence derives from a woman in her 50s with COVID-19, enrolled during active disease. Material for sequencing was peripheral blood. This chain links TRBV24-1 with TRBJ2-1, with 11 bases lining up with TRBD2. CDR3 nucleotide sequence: TGTGCCACCAGTGATTTAACTAGCGGGGGCACTGAGCAGTTCTTC. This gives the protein CATSDLTSGGTEQFF.